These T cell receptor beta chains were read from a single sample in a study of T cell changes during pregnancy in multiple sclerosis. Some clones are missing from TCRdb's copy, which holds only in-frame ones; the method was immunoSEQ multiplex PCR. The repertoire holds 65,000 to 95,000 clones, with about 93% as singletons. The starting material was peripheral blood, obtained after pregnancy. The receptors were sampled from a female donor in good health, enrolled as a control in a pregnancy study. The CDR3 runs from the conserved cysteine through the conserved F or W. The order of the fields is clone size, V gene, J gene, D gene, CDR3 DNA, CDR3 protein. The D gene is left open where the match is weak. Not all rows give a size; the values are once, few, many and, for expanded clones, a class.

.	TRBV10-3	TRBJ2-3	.	TGTGCCATCAGTGTAGAGGGCACAGATACGCAGTATTTT	CAISVEGTDTQYF
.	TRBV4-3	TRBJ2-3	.	TGCGCCAGCAGCCAAGATCCCTCACTAGCAGATACGCAGTATTTT	CASSQDPSLADTQYF
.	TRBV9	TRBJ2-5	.	TGTGCCAGCGCTAGCTCGACGCAGACCCAGTACTTC	CASASSTQTQYF
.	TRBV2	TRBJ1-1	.	TGTGCCAGCAGAAGATCATACAGTCTGGGGCCTGAAGCTTTCTTT	CASRRSYSLGPEAFF
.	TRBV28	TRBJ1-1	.	TGTGCCAGCAGTTTACGGGTAGGCCGCTTGAACACTGAAGCTTTCTTT	CASSLRVGRLNTEAFF
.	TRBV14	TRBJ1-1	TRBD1	TGTGCCAGCAGCCAAAGGACAGGGAAGATTGGGAACACTGAAGCTTTCTTT	CASSQRTGKIGNTEAFF
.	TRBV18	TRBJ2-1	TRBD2	TGTGCCAGCTCACCACCCCTAGCGGGAGGGTACAATGAGCAGTTCTTC	CASSPPLAGGYNEQFF
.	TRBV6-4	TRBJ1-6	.	TGTGCCAGCAGTGAGTCCGGGGAAAATTCACCCCTCCACTTT	CASSESGENSPLHF
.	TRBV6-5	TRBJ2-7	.	TGTGCCAGCAGCCGCGGACCGGGAACCTACGAGCAGTACTTC	CASSRGPGTYEQYF
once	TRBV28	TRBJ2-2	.	TGTGCCAGCAGTTTTATTGTGGGAGAAGGCACCGGGGAGCTGTTTTTT	CASSFIVGEGTGELFF
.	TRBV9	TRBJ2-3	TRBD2	TGTGCCAGCAGCCCGCGGCGGGAGAACACAGATACGCAGTATTTT	CASSPRRENTDTQYF
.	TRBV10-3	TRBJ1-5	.	TGTGCCATCAGCGAAAGGGCGGGGTCAGGGCCCCAGCATTTT	CAISERAGSGPQHF
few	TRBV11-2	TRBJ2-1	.	TGTGCCAGCAGCCCAGGGGGGACTAGTGGCAATGAGCAGTTCTTC	CASSPGGTSGNEQFF
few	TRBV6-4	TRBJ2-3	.	TGTGCCAGCAGTGACTCGCAGGGGTCAGATACGCAGTATTTT	CASSDSQGSDTQYF
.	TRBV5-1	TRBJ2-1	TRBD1	TGCGCCAGCGCCGGGACAGGGTACTTCCATGAGCAGTTCTTC	CASAGTGYFHEQFF
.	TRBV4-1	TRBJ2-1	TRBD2	TGCGCCAGCAGCCAAGATCGGGGAGCGGGAGGGCCTCCTGAATGGTATGAGCAGTTCTTC	CASSQDRGAGGPPEWYEQFF
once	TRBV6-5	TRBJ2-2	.	TGTGCCAGCAGTTATTCCGGGGGGGAGCTGTTTTTT	CASSYSGGELFF
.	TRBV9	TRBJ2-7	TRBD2	TGTGCCAGCAGCGTTAGCGGGAGGGCTCTTATCTACGAGCAGTACTTC	CASSVSGRALIYEQYF
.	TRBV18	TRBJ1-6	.	TGTGCCAGCTCACCACGGTCCCAGGATTCACCCCTCCACTTT	CASSPRSQDSPLHF
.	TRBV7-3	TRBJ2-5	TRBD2	TGTGCCAGCAGCTTATTACCCCCGACTAGCGGGGGGGCCCAGACCCAGTACTTC	CASSLLPPTSGGAQTQYF
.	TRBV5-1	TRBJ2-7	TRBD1	TGCGCCAGCAGCATCAGGGACAGGGTTTTGGAGCAGTACTTC	CASSIRDRVLEQYF
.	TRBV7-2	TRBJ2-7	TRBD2	TGTGCCAGCAGGGCGGGAGGGCCAATGTACGAGCAGTACTTC	CASRAGGPMYEQYF
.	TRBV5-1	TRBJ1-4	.	TGCGCCAGCAGCTTGAAGGGAGGGAGTGAAAAACTGTTTTTT	CASSLKGGSEKLFF
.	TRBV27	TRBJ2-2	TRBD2	TGTGCCAGCAGCCTCGGGCTAGCGGGATCCGGGGAGCTGTTTTTT	CASSLGLAGSGELFF
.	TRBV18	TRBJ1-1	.	TGTGCCAGCTCACCTTTATTACAGAGAGAAGCTTTCTTT	CASSPLLQREAFF
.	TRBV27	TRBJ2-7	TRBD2	TGTGCCAGCAGTTTAACTGTCGGGGGGGCTTACGAGCAGTACTTC	CASSLTVGGAYEQYF
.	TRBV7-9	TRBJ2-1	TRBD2	TGTGCCAGCAGCTACACAGGACTAGCGGGAGGGAATGAGCAGTTCTTC	CASSYTGLAGGNEQFF
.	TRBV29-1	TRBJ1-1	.	TGCAGCGTTGAAGGGCAGTCCACTGAAGCTTTCTTT	CSVEGQSTEAFF
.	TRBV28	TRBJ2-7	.	TGTGCCAGCACCCCCGAAGGACTGTCCTACGAGCAGTACTTC	CASTPEGLSYEQYF
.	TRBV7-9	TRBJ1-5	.	TGTGCCAGCAGCCAATCAACAGGGAGCCAGCCCCAGCATTTT	CASSQSTGSQPQHF
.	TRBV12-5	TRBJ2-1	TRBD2	TGTGCTAGTGTAGCGGGAGAGGACAATGAGCAGTTCTTC	CASVAGEDNEQFF
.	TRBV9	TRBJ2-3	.	TGTGCCAGCAGCGGAGGTTTGTACACAGATACGCAGTATTTT	CASSGGLYTDTQYF
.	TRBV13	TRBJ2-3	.	TGTGCCAGCAGCTTAGGGAGAGGGGATACGCAGTATTTT	CASSLGRGDTQYF
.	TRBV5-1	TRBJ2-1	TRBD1	TGCGCCAGCAGCTGGGGGGACAGGGGAAATGAGCAGTTCTTC	CASSWGDRGNEQFF
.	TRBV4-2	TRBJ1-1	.	TGTGCCAGCAGCCAAGATCCGGTAATGAACACTGAAGCTTTCTTT	CASSQDPVMNTEAFF
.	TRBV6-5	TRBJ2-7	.	TGTGCCAGCAAAGGCTGGGTCGGGAGCTCCTACGAGCAGTACTTC	CASKGWVGSSYEQYF
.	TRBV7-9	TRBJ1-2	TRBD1	TGTGCCAGCAGCATAGACAGGGGGCTTACCTATGGCTACACCTTC	CASSIDRGLTYGYTF
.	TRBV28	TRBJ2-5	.	TGTGCCAGCAGTCCCCGTCTTAGTAGCGGCCAAGAGACCCAGTACTTC	CASSPRLSSGQETQYF
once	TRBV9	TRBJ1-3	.	TGTGCCAGCAGCGTAGTCCCTACCGCGGGTTCTGGAAACACCATATATTTT	CASSVVPTAGSGNTIYF
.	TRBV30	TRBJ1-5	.	TGTGCCTGGAAAAGGGGGGGCACGGGTGGCAATCAGCCCCAGCATTTT	CAWKRGGTGGNQPQHF
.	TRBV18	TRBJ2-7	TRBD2	TGTGCCAGCTCACCAGGGACTAGCGGGTTGGGCGAGCAGTACTTC	CASSPGTSGLGEQYF
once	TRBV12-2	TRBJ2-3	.	TGTGCAAGTCGCCCGCCCCGGACTAGCGCCCGTGAGGATACGCAGTATTTT	CASRPPRTSAREDTQYF
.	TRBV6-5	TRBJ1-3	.	TGTGCCAGCGGCGGGTTTGGAAACACCATATATTTT	CASGGFGNTIYF
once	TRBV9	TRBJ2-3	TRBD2	TGTGCCAGCAGCGAGACGGGGGGGACAGATACGCAGTATTTT	CASSETGGTDTQYF
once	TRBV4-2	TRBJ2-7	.	TGTGCCAGCAGCCAAGATCCCCCCGGGGACGAGCAGTACTTC	CASSQDPPGDEQYF
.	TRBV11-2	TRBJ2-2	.	TGTGCCAGCAGCTTACAGGTCGACACCGGGGAGCTGTTTTTT	CASSLQVDTGELFF
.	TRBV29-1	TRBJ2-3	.	TGCAGCGCTCGGGGAAGCACAGATACGCAGTATTTT	CSARGSTDTQYF
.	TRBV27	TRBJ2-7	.	TGTGCCAGCAGTGCGTCCTCTTGGTACGAGCAGTACTTC	CASSASSWYEQYF
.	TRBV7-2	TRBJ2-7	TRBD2	TGTGCCAGCAGCCCAGCGGGAGGCGGTTACGAGCAGTACTTC	CASSPAGGGYEQYF
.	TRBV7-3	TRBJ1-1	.	TGTGCCAGCAGCTTATCGGCAGGGGAGCCCTGGGTGAACACTGAAGCTTTCTTT	CASSLSAGEPWVNTEAFF
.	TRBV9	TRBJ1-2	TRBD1	TGTGCCAGCAGCTCCCGGACAGGGGACTATGGCTACACCTTC	CASSSRTGDYGYTF
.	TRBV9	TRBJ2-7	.	TGTGCCAGCAGCGTAGAAGGTAGCGGATACGAGCAGTACTTC	CASSVEGSGYEQYF
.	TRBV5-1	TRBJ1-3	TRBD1	TGCGCCAGCACCCTGACCCCCGGGACAGGGGCCTCGAACACCATATATTTT	CASTLTPGTGASNTIYF
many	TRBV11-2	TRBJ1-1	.	TGTGCCAGCAGCTTAAGTTCAACAAAATCTGCAGCTTTCTTT	CASSLSSTKSAAFF
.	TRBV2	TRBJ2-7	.	TGTGCCAGCGCCAGGCAATACGAGCAGTACTTC	CASARQYEQYF
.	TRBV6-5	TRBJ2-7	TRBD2	TGTGCCAGCAGTTATTCGGGGGCTAGCGGGAGTATACGGCAGTACTTC	CASSYSGASGSIRQYF
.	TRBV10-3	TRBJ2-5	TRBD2	TGTGCCATCAGTGGGTCGGGGGGGGCCACTAAGTACCAAGAGACCCAGTACTTC	CAISGSGGATKYQETQYF
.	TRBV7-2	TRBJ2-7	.	TGTGCCAGCAGCTTAGAGCCGGGAAGGGGGTACGAGCAGTACTTC	CASSLEPGRGYEQYF
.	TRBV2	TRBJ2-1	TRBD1	TGTGCCAGCGCGGGACAGGGGGTACATGAGCAGTTCTTC	CASAGQGVHEQFF